The next 20 T cell receptor beta chains were all read from a single sample in a study of early T cells in non-severe SARS-CoV-2 infection. TCRdb processed the 5' RACE reads anew with MiXCR; each CDR3 protein has one entry. The table records around 32,000 distinct CDR3 sequences, 5.7% of them present only once. Sequencing was performed on whole blood. All receptors derive from an adult who was a healthcare worker with PCR-confirmed SARS-CoV-2 infection or an uninfected control (not recorded which).

This clonotype came up many times. The CDR3 DNA reads TGTGCCAGCAGCTTATCCGGAAACACCATATATTTT. Protein product: CASSLSGNTIYF. V gene TRBV7-9 combines with J gene TRBJ1-3, with D unresolved. The CDR3 runs to 12 residues. The germline V gene has CDR1 SEHNR and CDR2 FQNEAQ (reference sequence). Trimming cost V 2 bases and J 4 bases, with 3 bases left between them.

This clonotype was seen repeatedly, ten times or more. The CDR3 loop is CASRSTGSSTDTQYF. CDR3 sequence (DNA): TGTGCCAGCAGATCGACAGGGTCAAGCACAGATACGCAGTATTTT. The V gene is TRBV7-2, the J gene TRBJ2-3, with 7 positions matching TRBD1. CDR1 and CDR2 from the germline V gene are SGHTA and FQGNSA. V dropped 6 bases and J dropped 0; count of bases not matched to a gene: 6. This CDR3 is 15 amino acids long.

Of note for this clonotype: Mismatch with germline at one junction end may stem from a read error. The V gene is TRBV7-2, the J gene TRBJ2-7, with TRBD1 as a possible D gene (5 bases). This CDR3 comprises 12 residues. The germline CDR1 and CDR2 sequences are SGHTA and FQGNSA. The CDR3 is CASSLADSVLTF. The CDR3 nucleotides are TGTGCCAGCAGCTTAGCCGACAGTGTTCTTACCTTC.

At least ten counts were recorded for this clonotype. V is TRBV20-1 and J is TRBJ1-2, with D unclear. The germline V gene encodes CDR1 DFQATT and CDR2 SNEGSKA (reference sequence). The CDR3 has 13 amino acids. V was clipped by 1 base and J by 4 bases, with 10 bases between them. Here the CDR3 DNA reads TGCAGTGCTAGAGGGGCCGGATCCTATGGCTACACCTTC. It yields the protein CSARGAGSYGYTF.

This clonotype was detected only a few times. The chain is built from TRBV20-1 and TRBJ2-7, with no clear D. V lost 4 bases and J 3 bases, leaving 10 bases between the germline ends. Germline CDR1 is DFQATT and CDR2 is SNEGSKA (reference sequence). The CDR3 is 12 residues long. The CDR3 reads CSATDTNYEQYF. CDR3 bases: TGCAGTGCTACTGACACTAACTACGAGCAGTACTTC.

This clonotype was seen ten or more times. The chain couples TRBV18 to TRBJ2-3; no clear D. V lost 6 bases to trimming and J lost 0 bases, with 7 bases between them. Germline V gives CDR1 KGHSH, CDR2 LQKENI. The CDR3 runs to 13 residues. Here the CDR3 reads CASSPASTDTQYF. For the CDR3, the DNA is TGTGCCAGCTCTCCCGCTAGCACAGATACGCAGTATTTT.

This clonotype has a count of ten or more. J is TRBJ1-5 and V is TRBV20-1; D perhaps matches TRBD1 (6 bases). V lost 6 bases and J 0 bases, leaving 9 bases between the germline ends. This CDR3 is built from 13 residues. CDR1 and CDR2 from the germline V gene are DFQATT and SNEGSKA (reference sequence). In DNA form, the CDR3 reads TGCAGTGCGAAACAGGGTAGCAATCAGCCCCAGCATTTT. It is translated as CSAKQGSNQPQHF.

This clonotype was counted many times. The V gene is TRBV28, the J gene TRBJ2-7; D remains unclear. The germline V gene encodes CDR1 MDHEN and CDR2 SYDVKM. There are 12 residues in the CDR3. Trimming took off 2 bases at V and 3 bases at J, with 5 bases between the two ends. CDR3 coding DNA: TGTGCCAGCAGTTTAGGATTCTACGAGCAGTACTTC. Translation gives CASSLGFYEQYF.

This clonotype has ten or more counts. V is TRBV20-1 and J is TRBJ1-1; the D gene is possibly TRBD1 (5 bases). In germline, CDR1 is DFQATT, CDR2 SNEGSKA (reference sequence). CDR3 length: 14 residues. V was trimmed by 2 bases and J by 1 base, leaving 11 bases between them. CDR3 sequence (DNA): TGCAGTGCTAGAACAGGTTACTGGAACACTGAAGCTTTCTTT. It specifies CSARTGYWNTEAFF.

This clonotype was detected ten times or more. This sequence joins TRBV20-1 and TRBJ2-1, with 8 nucleotides matching TRBD2. Germline CDR1 DFQATT, CDR2 SNEGSKA (reference sequence). This CDR3 region has 14 residues. The J segment lost 6 bases and the V segment lost 2 bases, leaving 6 bases of the junction unmatched. The CDR3 DNA follows: TGCAGTGCTAGATGGCTAGCGGGTGTCAATGAGCAGTTCTTC. This codes for CSARWLAGVNEQFF.

The V and J genes are TRBV5-1 and TRBJ2-7; D ambiguous. V was shortened by 2 bases and J by 1 base, with 7 bases between the two germline ends. The CDR3 sequence is 13 residues long. CDR1 SGHRS and CDR2 YFSETQ come from the germline V gene. The CDR3: CASSFAGSYEQYF. As DNA, the CDR3 is TGCGCCAGCAGCTTTGCAGGTTCCTACGAGCAGTACTTC.

There are a few counts of this clonotype. The rearrangement links TRBV27 to TRBJ2-7; TRBD1 agrees at 8 bases. Germline CDR1 is MNHEY and CDR2 is SMNVEV (reference sequence). Losses at the gene ends were 3 bases for V and 6 bases for J; bases not matched to a gene: 7. The CDR3 is 14 amino acids. The CDR3 DNA sequence: TGTGCCAGCAGTTTGTCCAGGGGGCTGGTCGAGCAGTACTTC. This codes for CASSLSRGLVEQYF.

This clonotype showed up many times. The rearrangement links TRBV5-3 to TRBJ1-3, with unresolved D. TRBV5-3 is recorded as an ORF, its role being uncertain. The CDR3 is made up of 14 amino acids. V lost 7 bases, J lost 7 bases, and 18 bases lay in between. CDR3 coding DNA: TGTGCCAGACGACGTGCCAAGGAAGGGAACACCATATATTTT. Its protein product is CARRRAKEGNTIYF.

This clonotype was seen ten or more times. J is TRBJ2-5 and V is TRBV11-2; unclear D gene. This CDR3 region has 14 residues. Germline V gene data show CDR1 as SGHAT and CDR2 as FQNNGV. V shed 1 base and J shed 2 bases, with 8 bases lying between them. In DNA, the CDR3 is TGTGCCAGCAGCTTAGTAGCCAGGCAAGAGACCCAGTACTTC. It is translated as CASSLVARQETQYF.

This clonotype has ten or more counts. The chain combines TRBV29-1 with TRBJ2-3; 8 nucleotides match TRBD2. CDR1 is SQVTM and CDR2 is ANQGSEA in the germline V gene. The V and J ends lost 6 bases and 4 bases, in that order; junction bases with no gene match: 6. This CDR3 has 13 amino acids. CDR3 sequence (DNA): TGCAGCGTCACAGCGGGGGCGTCAGATACGCAGTATTTT. Encoded protein: CSVTAGASDTQYF.

This clonotype showed up many times. This chain links TRBV28 with TRBJ2-7, with D possibly being TRBD1 (6 bases). Trimming cost V 3 bases and J 2 bases, with 14 bases left between them. CDR3 length: 15 residues. The germline gives CDR1 MDHEN, CDR2 SYDVKM. CDR3 protein: CASSFTSGHTYEQYF. DNA of the CDR3: TGTGCCAGCAGTTTCACGTCGGGACATACCTACGAGCAGTACTTC.

This clonotype is labeled as medium-sized. The chain uses TRBV20-1 and TRBJ1-5; D uncertain. The V and J ends lost 7 bases and 1 base respectively, with 14 bases between them. This CDR3 is 14 amino acids long. The germline V gene encodes CDR1 DFQATT and CDR2 SNEGSKA (reference sequence). CDR3 sequence (DNA): TGCAGTGTGGCGAGGTATGCGAGCAATCAGCCCCAGCATTTT. This gives the protein CSVARYASNQPQHF.

Comment on this clonotype: This may stem from a read error, because a much larger clone lies one nucleotide away. V is TRBV5-4 and J is TRBJ2-1, with D possibly TRBD2 on 6 matching bases. CDR1 is SGHNT, CDR2 YYREEE, per germline (reference sequence). This CDR3 is built from 15 residues. This chain's CDR3 is CASGLPRAGFNEQFF. The CDR3 nucleotides read TGTGCCAGCGGCTTGCCCCGAGCGGGTTTCAATGAGCAGTTCTTC.

This clonotype occurred many times. V usage is TRBV27 and J usage is TRBJ2-6; TRBD2 might be the D (5 bases). The germline V gene has CDR1 MNHEY and CDR2 SMNVEV (reference sequence). This CDR3 is built from 15 residues. V was clipped by 3 bases and J by 4 bases, with 10 bases between them. The CDR3 DNA follows: TGTGCCAGCAGTTTGAGGGATCCAGGGGCCAACGTCCTGACTTTC. It yields the protein CASSLRDPGANVLTF.

This clonotype was recorded many times. The chain has TRBV20-1 and TRBJ1-4; 7 bases map to TRBD1. The CDR3 has 13 residues. The germline V gene has CDR1 DFQATT and CDR2 SNEGSKA (reference sequence). CDR3 coding DNA: TGCACCTGCTCACAGGGGCCCAATGAAAAACTGTTTTTT. This translates into CTCSQGPNEKLFF.